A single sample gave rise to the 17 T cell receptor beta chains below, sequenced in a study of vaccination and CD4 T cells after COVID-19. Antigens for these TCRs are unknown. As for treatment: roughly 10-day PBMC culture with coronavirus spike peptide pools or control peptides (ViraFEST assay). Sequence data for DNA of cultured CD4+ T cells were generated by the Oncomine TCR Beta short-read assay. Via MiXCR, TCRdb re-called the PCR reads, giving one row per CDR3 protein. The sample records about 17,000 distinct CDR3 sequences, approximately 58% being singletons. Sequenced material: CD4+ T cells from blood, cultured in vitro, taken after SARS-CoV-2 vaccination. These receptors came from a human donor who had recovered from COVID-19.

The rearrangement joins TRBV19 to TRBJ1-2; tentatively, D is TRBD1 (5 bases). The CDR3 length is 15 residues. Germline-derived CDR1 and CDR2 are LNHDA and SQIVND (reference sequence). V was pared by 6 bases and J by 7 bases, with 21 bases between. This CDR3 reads CASRFGTASRGGYTF. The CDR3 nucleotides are TGTGCCAGTAGATTCGGGACCGCCTCTCGCGGTGGCTACACCTTC.

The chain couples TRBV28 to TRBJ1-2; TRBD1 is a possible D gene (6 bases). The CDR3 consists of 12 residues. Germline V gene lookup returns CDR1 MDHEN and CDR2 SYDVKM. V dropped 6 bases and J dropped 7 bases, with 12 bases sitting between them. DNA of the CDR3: TGTGCCAGCAGCTCAGGGGTTGGTGGCTACACCTTC. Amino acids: CASSSGVGGYTF.

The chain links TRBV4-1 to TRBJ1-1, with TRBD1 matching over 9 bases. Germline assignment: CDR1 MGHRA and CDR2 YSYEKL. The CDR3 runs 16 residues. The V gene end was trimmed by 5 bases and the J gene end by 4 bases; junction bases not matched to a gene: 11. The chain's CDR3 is CASSLTSGTGSTEAFF. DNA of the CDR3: TGCGCCAGCAGCTTAACTTCCGGGACAGGGAGCACTGAAGCTTTCTTT.

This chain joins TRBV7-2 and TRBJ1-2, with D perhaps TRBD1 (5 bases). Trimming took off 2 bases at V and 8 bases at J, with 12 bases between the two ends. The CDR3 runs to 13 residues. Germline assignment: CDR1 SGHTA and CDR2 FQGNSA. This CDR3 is CASSLRDSFGYTF. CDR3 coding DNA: TGTGCCAGCAGCTTAAGGGACTCGTTCGGCTACACCTTC.

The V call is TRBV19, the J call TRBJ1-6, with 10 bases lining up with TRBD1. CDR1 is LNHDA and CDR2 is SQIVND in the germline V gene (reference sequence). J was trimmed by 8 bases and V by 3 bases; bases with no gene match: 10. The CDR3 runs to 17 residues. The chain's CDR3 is CASSMMGQGLIDSPLHF. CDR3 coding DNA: TGTGCCAGTAGTATGATGGGACAGGGGCTGATTGATTCACCCCTCCACTTT.

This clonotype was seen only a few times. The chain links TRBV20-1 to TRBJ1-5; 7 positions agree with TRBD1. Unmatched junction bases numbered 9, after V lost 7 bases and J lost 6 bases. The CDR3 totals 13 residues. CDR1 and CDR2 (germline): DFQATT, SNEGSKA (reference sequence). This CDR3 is CSVRHRGSQPQHF. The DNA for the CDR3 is TGCAGTGTAAGACACAGGGGAAGTCAGCCCCAGCATTTT.

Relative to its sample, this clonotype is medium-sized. The CDR3 nucleotides read TGTGCCAGCAGCCCCCCGGGGGAGTCCTACGGCTACACCTTC. Amino acids: CASSPPGESYGYTF. The J gene is TRBJ1-2, the V gene TRBV7-9; tentatively, D is TRBD1 (5 bases). This CDR3 contains 14 residues. Trimming shortened V by 5 bases and J by 8 bases, and 18 bases separated the two germline ends. From germline, CDR1 is SEHNR and CDR2 FQNEAQ (reference sequence).

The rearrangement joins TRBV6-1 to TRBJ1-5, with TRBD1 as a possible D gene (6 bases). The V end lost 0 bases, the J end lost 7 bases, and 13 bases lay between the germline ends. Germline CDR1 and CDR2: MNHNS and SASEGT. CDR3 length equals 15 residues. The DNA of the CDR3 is TGTGCCAGCAGTGAAGCGACAGGAATAGTCCAGCCCCAGCATTTT. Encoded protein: CASSEATGIVQPQHF.

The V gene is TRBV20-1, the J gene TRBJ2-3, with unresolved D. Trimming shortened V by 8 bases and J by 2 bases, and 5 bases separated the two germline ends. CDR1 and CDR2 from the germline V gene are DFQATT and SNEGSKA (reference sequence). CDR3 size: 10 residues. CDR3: CSTDTDTQYF. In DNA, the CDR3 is TGCAGTACTGACACAGATACGCAGTATTTT.

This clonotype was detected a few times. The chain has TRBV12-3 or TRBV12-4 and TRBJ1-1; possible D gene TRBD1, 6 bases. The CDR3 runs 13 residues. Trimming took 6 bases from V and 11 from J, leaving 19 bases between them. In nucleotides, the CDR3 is TGTGCCAGCAGCCACCCCCGTGGGGGGCCCGCTTTCTTT. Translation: CASSHPRGGPAFF.

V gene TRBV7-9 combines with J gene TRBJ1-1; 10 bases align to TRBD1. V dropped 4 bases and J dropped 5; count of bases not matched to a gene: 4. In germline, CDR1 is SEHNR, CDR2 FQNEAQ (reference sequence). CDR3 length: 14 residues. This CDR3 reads CASSWGTGVTEAFF. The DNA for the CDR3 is TGTGCCAGCAGCTGGGGGACAGGGGTTACTGAAGCTTTCTTT.

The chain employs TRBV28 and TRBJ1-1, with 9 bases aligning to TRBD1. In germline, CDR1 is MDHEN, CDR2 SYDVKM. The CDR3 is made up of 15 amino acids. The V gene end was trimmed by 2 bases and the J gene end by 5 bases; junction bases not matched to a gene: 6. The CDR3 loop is CASSLRQGVLTEAFF. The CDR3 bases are TGTGCCAGCAGTTTACGACAGGGGGTTTTGACTGAAGCTTTCTTT.

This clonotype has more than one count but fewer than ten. This CDR3 is CASSRTTGAVGYTF. CDR3 in DNA: TGTGCCAGCAGCCGGACCACGGGGGCTGTTGGCTACACCTTC. The rearrangement uses TRBV27 and TRBJ1-2; weak D call: TRBD1 (6 bases). CDR3 length: 14 residues. Between the trimmed V and J ends, which lost 6 bases and 7 bases, there was a span of 18 bases. Germline CDR1 MNHEY, CDR2 SMNVEV (reference sequence).

The CDR3 sequence: CASSGPGGLQYEQYF. The DNA of the CDR3 is TGTGCCAGCAGCGGCCCCGGGGGTCTCCAATACGAGCAGTACTTC. The chain is built from TRBV5-4 and TRBJ2-7, with D possibly being TRBD2 (6 bases). The V gene lost 4 bases and the J gene lost 4 bases, with 18 bases spanning the gap. In germline, CDR1 is SGHNT, CDR2 YYREEE (reference sequence). The CDR3 is 15 amino acids.

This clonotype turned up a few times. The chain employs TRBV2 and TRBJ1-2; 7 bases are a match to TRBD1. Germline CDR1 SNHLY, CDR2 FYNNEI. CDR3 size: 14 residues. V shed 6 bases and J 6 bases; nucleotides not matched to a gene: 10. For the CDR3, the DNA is TGTGCCAGCAGCCGCAGACAGGGCTGGGATGGCTACACCTTC. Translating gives CASSRRQGWDGYTF. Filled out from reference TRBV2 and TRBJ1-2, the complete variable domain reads EPEVTQTPSHQVTQMGQEVILRCVPISNHLYFYWYRQILGQKVEFLVSFYNNEISEKSEIFDDQFSVERPDGSNFTLKIRSTKLEDSAMYFCASSRRQGWDGYTFGSGTRLTVV.

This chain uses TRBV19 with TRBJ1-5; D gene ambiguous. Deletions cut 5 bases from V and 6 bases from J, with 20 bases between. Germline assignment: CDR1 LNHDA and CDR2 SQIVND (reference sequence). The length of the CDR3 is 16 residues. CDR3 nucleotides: TGTGCCAGTAGTCCTAGACGAGTAACAAGAAGTCAGCCCCAGCATTTT. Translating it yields CASSPRRVTRSQPQHF. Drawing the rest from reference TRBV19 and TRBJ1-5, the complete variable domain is DGGITQSPKYLFRKEGQNVTLSCEQNLNHDAMYWYRQDPGQGLRLIYYSQIVNDFQKGDIAEGYSVSREKKESFPLTVTSAQKNPTAFYLCASSPRRVTRSQPQHFGDGTRLSIL.

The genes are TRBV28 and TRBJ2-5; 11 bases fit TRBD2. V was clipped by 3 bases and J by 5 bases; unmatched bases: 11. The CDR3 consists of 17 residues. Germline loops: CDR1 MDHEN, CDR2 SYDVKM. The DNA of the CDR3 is TGTGCCAGCAGTTTTCTTAGGCTAGCGGGAGGCTCTGAGACCCAGTACTTC. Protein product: CASSFLRLAGGSETQYF.